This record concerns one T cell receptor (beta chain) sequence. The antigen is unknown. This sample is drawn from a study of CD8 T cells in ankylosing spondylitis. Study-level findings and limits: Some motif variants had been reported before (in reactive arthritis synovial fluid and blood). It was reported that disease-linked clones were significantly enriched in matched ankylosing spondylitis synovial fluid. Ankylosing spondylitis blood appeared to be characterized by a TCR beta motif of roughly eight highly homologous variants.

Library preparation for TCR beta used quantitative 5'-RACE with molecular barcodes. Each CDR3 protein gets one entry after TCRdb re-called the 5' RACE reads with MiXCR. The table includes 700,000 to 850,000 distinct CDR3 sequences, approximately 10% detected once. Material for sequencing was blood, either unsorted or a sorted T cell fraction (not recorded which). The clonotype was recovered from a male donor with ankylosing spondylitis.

This chain's CDR3 is CASSLADYYEQYF. The CDR3 coding sequence is TGCGCCAGCAGCTTGGCGGACTATTACGAGCAGTACTTC. The rearrangement uses TRBV5-1 and TRBJ2-7, with a weak D call TRBD2 (6 bases). This CDR3 has 13 amino acids. CDR1 and CDR2 from the germline V gene are SGHRS and YFSETQ. The ends were cut back, 0 bases at V and 4 bases at J, with 8 bases in the middle.